The source of this TCR beta chain is a study of OX40 agonist ivuxolimab in advanced cancers. Germline V gene sequence: CDR1 SEHNR, CDR2 FQNEAQ (reference sequence). Between the trimmed V and J ends, which lost 4 bases and 9 bases, there was a span of 7 bases. The CDR3 contains 11 residues. Concerning this clone itself: Its antigen remains unidentified.

Overall study results and limits: Among the lowest peripheral clonal expansion occurred in 0.1-3.0 mg/kg partial responders. Expanded peripheral T cell antigen specificity was not determined.

Method: immunoSEQ multiplex PCR; TCRdb's copy keeps in-frame clones and lacks some. The sample consists of some 6,500 clones, 69% of them appearing once. This chain joins TRBV7-9 and TRBJ2-1; D uncertain. The sequenced sample was CD4+ or CD8+ T cells sorted from blood, obtained in a trial of the OX40 agonist ivuxolimab. The sequence was obtained from an adult with an advanced solid tumor such as melanoma, head and neck, liver or kidney cancer. The DNA for the CDR3 is TGTGCCAGCAGCTCCTCGAGTGAGCAGTTCTTC. Translation: CASSSSSEQFF.